The entry that follows covers one T cell receptor (beta chain) sequence. The sample contains more than one DNA sequence encoding this CDR3. This specimen comes from a study of control samples from healthy donors and cancer patients. Repertoires were generated with immunoSEQ multiplex PCR, while TCRdb's copy carries only in-frame clones and drops some. The sample shows hundreds of thousands of clones, 90% of them seen only once. The CDR3 is 14 residues long. The junction had 6 bases not matched to a gene; V was cut back by 4 bases and J by 9 bases. CDR1 is MNHEY and CDR2 is SMNVEV in the germline V gene (reference sequence).

The chain joins TRBV27 to TRBJ1-6, with TRBD1 identical over 7 bases. The sample taken for sequencing was PBMCs. The sequence was collected from a man in his forties with head and neck cancer. CDR3: CASSYRGIGSPLHF. CDR3 coding DNA: TGTGCCAGCAGTTACAGGGGAATAGGTTCACCCCTCCACTTT.